Sequencing of this TCR beta chain was carried out in a study of cytomegalovirus exposure and HLA in healthy donors. With regard to this clone: Antigen specificity is unknown.

The PCR used 60 Vbeta and 13 Jbeta primers. The table came from immunoSEQ multiplex PCR; TCRdb's copy has only in-frame clones and leaves some out. The sample includes about 120,000 clones, about four fifths of them seen just once. Whole-study results and caveats: Specific recognition of CMV antigens was confirmed in vitro for a few chains (all CMV-associated). Later analysis revealed greater clonal expansion in HLA-associated TCR beta chains than in equally common others.

Looked up from germline, CDR1 is SGHDT and CDR2 is YYEEEE. CDR3 length: 15 residues. The J segment lost 5 bases and the V segment lost 2 bases, leaving 8 bases of the junction unmatched. Source material: PBMCs. This clonotype was obtained from a woman in her twenties or thirties in good health and CMV-seronegative. The chain combines TRBV5-6 with TRBJ2-3, with TRBD1 matching over 7 bases. Here the CDR3 reads CASSFQTGLVDTQYF. The CDR3 DNA is TGTGCCAGCAGCTTTCAGACAGGGCTAGTAGATACGCAGTATTTT.